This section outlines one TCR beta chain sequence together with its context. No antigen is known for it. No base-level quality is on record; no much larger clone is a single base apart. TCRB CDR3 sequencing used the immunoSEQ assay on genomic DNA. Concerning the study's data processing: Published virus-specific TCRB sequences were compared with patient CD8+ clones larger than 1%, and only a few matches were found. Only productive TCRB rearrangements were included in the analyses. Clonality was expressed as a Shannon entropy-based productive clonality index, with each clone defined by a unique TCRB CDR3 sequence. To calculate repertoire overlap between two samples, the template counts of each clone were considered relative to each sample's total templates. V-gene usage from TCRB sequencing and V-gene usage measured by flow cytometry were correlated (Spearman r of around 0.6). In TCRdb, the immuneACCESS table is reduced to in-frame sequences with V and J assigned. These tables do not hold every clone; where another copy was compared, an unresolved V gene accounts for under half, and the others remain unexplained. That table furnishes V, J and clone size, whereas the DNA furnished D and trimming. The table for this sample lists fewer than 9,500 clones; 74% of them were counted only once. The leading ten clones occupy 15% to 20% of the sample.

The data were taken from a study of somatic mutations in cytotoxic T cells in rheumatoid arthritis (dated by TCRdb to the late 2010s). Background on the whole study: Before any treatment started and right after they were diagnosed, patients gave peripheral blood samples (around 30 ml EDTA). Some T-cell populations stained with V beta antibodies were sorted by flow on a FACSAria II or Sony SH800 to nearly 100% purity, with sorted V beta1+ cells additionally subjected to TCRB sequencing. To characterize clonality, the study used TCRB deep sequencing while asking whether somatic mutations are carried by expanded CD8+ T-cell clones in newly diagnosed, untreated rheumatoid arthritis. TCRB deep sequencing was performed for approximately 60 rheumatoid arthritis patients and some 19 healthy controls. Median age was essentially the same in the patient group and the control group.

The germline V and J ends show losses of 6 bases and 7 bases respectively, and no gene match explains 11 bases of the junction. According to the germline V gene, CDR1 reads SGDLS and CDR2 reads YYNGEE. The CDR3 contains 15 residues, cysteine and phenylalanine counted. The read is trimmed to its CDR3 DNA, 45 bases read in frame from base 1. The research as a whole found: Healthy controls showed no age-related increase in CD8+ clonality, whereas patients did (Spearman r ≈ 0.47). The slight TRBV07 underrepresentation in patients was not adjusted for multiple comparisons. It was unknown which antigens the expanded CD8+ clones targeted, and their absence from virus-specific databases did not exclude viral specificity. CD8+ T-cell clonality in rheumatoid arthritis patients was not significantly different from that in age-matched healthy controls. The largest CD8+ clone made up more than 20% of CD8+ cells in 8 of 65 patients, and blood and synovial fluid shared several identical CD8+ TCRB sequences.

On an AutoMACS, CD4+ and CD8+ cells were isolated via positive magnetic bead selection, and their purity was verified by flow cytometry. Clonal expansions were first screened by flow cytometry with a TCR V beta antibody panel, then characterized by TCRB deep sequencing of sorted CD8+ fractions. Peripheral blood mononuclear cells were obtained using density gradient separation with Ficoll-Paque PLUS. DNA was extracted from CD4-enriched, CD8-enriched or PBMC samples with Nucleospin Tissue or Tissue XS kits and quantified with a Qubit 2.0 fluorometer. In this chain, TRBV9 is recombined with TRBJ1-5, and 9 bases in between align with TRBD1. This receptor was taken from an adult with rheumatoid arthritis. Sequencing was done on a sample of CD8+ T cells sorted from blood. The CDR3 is CASNDDRGSRQPQHF. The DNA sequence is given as TGTGCCAGCAACGACGACAGGGGGTCTAGACAGCCCCAGCATTTT.